The 6 T cell receptor beta chains below all came from one sample that was sequenced in a study of blood T cells in healthy people across ages (dated by TCRdb to the mid-2010s). Receptors were amplified or captured by 5' RACE. TCRdb shows the sequencer as Illumina HiSeq 2500. The second PCR ran for roughly 7 to 12 cycles and used a J-beta primer mix along with a sample-barcoded 5' primer. TCRdb trimmed public reads at Q25 via fastp, called clones via MiXCR and kept in-frame beta chains. Rows are combined by CDR3 protein, so each entry shows the most common genes and DNA. The sample profile shows hundreds of thousands of distinct CDR3 sequences; roughly three fifths of them were found once. The ten largest account for under 30% of the sample. Source material: blood. The receptors derive from a man in his forties in good health.

The chain is built from TRBV5-1 and TRBJ1-1, with TRBD1 identical over 8 bases. With 4 bases clipped from V and 3 bases from J, the junction kept 8 bases outside the gene matches. Germline CDR1 SGHRS, CDR2 YFSETQ. This CDR3 is 15 amino acids long. CDR3 sequence: CASSARQGRDTEAFF. CDR3 bases: TGCGCCAGCAGCGCCCGACAGGGGAGGGACACTGAAGCTTTCTTT.

V usage is TRBV5-6 and J usage is TRBJ2-5; 8 bases align to TRBD1. V shed 4 bases, J shed 4 bases, and the junction held 27 bases outside the gene matches. The length of the CDR3 is 21 residues. Germline lookup yields CDR1 SGHDT and CDR2 YYEEEE. The DNA for the CDR3 is TGTGCCAGCAGCCCATCCCGCAGGGGGCAAATCGCACACCCACGTTCAGAGACCCAGTACTTC. Translating gives CASSPSRRGQIAHPRSETQYF.

The chain is built from TRBV11-2 and TRBJ2-3; D unresolved. This CDR3 is 17 amino acids long. Germline CDR1 and CDR2: SGHAT and FQNNGV. Trimming took off 1 base at V and 4 bases at J, with 18 bases between the two ends. The CDR3: CASSLARWQSGPDTQYF. The CDR3 nucleotides read TGTGCCAGCAGCTTAGCTCGGTGGCAGTCCGGCCCAGATACGCAGTATTTT.

This clonotype was seen at least ten times. The J gene is TRBJ2-1, the V gene TRBV4-3; D tentatively fits TRBD1 or TRBD2 (5 bases each). Trimming took off 0 bases at V and 7 bases at J, with 16 bases between the two ends. Germline lookup yields CDR1 LGHNA and CDR2 YSLEER. The CDR3 loop spans 16 amino acids. CDR3 amino acids: CASSQDMGQGGNEQFF. The CDR3 nucleotides are TGCGCCAGCAGCCAAGATATGGGGCAGGGCGGGAATGAGCAGTTCTTC.

The chain links TRBV9 to TRBJ2-5; TRBD2 agrees at 10 bases. This CDR3 spans 14 amino acids. Germline V CDR1 and CDR2: SGDLS, YYNGEE. With V trimmed by 3 bases and J by 3 bases, 2 bases remained unmatched. The CDR3 loop reads CASSGGLAKETQYF. The CDR3 coding sequence is TGTGCCAGCAGCGGGGGACTAGCGAAAGAGACCCAGTACTTC.

This clonotype was counted only a few times. The V call is TRBV7-9, the J call TRBJ2-7; 8 bases map to TRBD2. V was pared by 5 bases and J by 5 bases, with 8 bases of the junction left unmatched. CDR3 length: 14 amino acids. Germline V gene data show CDR1 as SEHNR and CDR2 as FQNEAQ (reference sequence). The CDR3 region is CASSPGGTPHEQYF. The DNA for the CDR3 is TGTGCCAGCAGCCCGGGAGGGACACCCCACGAGCAGTACTTC.